One and the same sample provided the 5 T cell receptor beta chains below, sequenced in a study of shared clonotypes between healthy human individuals. Profiling relied on immunoSEQ multiplex PCR, and the TCRdb table lists in-frame clones only, not all of them. This sample has some 2,500,000 clones, with around 92% found just once. Sequenced material: naive CD4+ T cells from PBMCs. Subset here: CD45RA+ positively selected. These receptor sequences come from a man younger than 35 in good health. Some clones in this sample may be carry-over from other donors' samples.

This chain connects TRBV7-9 to TRBJ2-6; 7 bases are shared with TRBD1. The germline V gene encodes CDR1 SEHNR and CDR2 FQNEAQ (reference sequence). V gave up 5 bases and J gave up 7 bases; unmatched junction bases: 5. CDR3 length: 14 amino acids. The CDR3 nucleotides read TGTGCCAGCAGCGGGACAGTCGGAGCCAACGTCCTGACTTTC. Protein: CASSGTVGANVLTF.

This clone was picked up one time. V and J are TRBV18 and TRBJ1-4; possible D gene TRBD1, 6 bases. This CDR3 spans 13 amino acids. Germline-derived CDR1 and CDR2 are KGHSH and LQKENI. V lost 7 bases to trimming and J lost 2 bases, with 8 bases between them. In DNA, the CDR3 is TGTGCCAGCTTACAGGGTACTAATGAAAAACTGTTTTTT. Residues: CASLQGTNEKLFF.

The V gene is TRBV11-2, the J gene TRBJ2-7, with 8 bases matching TRBD1. Germline assignment: CDR1 SGHAT and CDR2 FQNNGV. Unmatched junction bases numbered 12, after V lost 5 bases and J lost 12 bases. This CDR3 is built from 13 residues. CDR3 in amino acids: CASSLRDRGPLYF. CDR3 DNA: TGTGCCAGCAGCCTCCGTGACAGGGGCCCGCTGTACTTC. The whole variable domain, remainder taken from reference TRBV11-2 and TRBJ2-7, is EAGVAQSPRYKIIEKRQSVAFWCNPISGHATLYWYQQILGQGPKLLIQFQNNGVVDDSQLPKDRFSAERLKGVDSTLKIQPAKLEDSAVYLCASSLRDRGPLYFGPGTRLTVT.

As regards this clone: The same CDR3 can be traced to other DNA sequences in this sample. V gene TRBV5-1 combines with J gene TRBJ1-1, with D unresolved. Germline CDR1 and CDR2: SGHRS and YFSETQ. This CDR3 is 11 amino acids long. V lost 5 bases and J 5 bases, leaving 7 bases between the germline ends. The CDR3 loop is CASSVGTEAFF. The CDR3 nucleotides are TGCGCCAGCAGTGTGGGGACTGAAGCTTTCTTT.

This chain links TRBV4-2 with TRBJ1-4; 7 nucleotides align to TRBD1. Germline V gene lookup returns CDR1 LGHNA and CDR2 YNFKEQ. V lost 4 bases and J lost 4; bases outside the gene matches: 3. The CDR3 contains 14 residues. The CDR3 DNA is TGTGCCAGCAGCCGGGGACAGAATAATGAAAAACTGTTTTTT. This encodes CASSRGQNNEKLFF.